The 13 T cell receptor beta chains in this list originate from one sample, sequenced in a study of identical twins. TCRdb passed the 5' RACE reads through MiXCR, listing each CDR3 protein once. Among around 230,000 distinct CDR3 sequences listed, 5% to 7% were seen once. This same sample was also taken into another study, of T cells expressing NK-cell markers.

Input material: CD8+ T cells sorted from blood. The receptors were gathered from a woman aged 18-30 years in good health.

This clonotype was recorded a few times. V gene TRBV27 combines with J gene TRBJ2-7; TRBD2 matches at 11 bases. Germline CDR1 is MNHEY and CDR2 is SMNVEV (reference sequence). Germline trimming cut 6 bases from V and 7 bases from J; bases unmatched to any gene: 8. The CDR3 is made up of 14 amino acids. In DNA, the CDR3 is TGTGCCAGCAGCCCAACTAGCGGGAGAAATGAGCAGTACTTC. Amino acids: CASSPTSGRNEQYF.

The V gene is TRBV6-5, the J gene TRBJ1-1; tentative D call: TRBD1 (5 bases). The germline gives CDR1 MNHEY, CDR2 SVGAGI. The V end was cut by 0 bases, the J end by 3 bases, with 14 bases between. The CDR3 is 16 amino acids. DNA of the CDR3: TGTGCCAGCAGTTACTCGAAGGGGAGGAGGGACACTGAAGCTTTCTTT. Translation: CASSYSKGRRDTEAFF.

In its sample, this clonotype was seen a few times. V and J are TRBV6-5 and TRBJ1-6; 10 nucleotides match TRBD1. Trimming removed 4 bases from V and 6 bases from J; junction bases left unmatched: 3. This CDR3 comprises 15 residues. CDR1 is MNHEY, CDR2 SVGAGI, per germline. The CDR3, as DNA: TGTGCCAGCAGTTCCCGGACAGGGGGTAATTCACCCCTCCACTTT. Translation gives CASSSRTGGNSPLHF.

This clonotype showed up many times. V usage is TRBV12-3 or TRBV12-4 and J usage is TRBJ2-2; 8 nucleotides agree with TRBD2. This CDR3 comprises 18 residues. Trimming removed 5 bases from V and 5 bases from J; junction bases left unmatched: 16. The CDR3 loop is CASSPVGAGGKGTGELFF. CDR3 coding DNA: TGTGCCAGCAGTCCGGTAGGCGCGGGGGGAAAAGGGACCGGGGAGCTGTTTTTT.

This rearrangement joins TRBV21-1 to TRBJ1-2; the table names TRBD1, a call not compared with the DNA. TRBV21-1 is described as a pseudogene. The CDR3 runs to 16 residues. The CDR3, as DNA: TGTGCCAGCAGCAAAAAAGGAGGACAGGGGGCCGCCCACTACACCTTC. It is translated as CASSKKGGQGAAHYTF.

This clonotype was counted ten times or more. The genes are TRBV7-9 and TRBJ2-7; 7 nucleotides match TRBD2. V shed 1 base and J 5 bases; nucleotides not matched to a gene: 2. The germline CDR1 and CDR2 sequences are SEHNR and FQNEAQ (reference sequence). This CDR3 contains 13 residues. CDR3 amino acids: CASSLGTRDEQYF. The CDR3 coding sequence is TGTGCCAGCAGCTTAGGGACTAGAGACGAGCAGTACTTC.

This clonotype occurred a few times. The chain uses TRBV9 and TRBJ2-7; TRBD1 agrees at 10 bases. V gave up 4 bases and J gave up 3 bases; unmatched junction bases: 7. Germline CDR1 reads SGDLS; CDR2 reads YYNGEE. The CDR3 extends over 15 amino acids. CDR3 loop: CASSPLRTGGYEQYF. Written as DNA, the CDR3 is TGTGCCAGCAGCCCCCTCAGGACAGGGGGCTACGAGCAGTACTTC. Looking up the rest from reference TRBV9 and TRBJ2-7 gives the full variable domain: DSGVTQTPKHLITATGQRVTLRCSPRSGDLSVYWYQQSLDQGLQFLIQYYNGEERAKGNILERFSAQQFPDLHSELNLSSLELGDSALYFCASSPLRTGGYEQYFGPGTRLTVT.

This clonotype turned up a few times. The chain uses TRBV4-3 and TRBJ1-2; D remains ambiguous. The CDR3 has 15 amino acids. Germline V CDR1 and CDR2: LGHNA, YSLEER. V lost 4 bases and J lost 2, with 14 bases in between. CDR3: CASSLRLTGNYGYTF. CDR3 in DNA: TGCGCCAGCAGCCTACGTTTAACCGGGAACTATGGCTACACCTTC.

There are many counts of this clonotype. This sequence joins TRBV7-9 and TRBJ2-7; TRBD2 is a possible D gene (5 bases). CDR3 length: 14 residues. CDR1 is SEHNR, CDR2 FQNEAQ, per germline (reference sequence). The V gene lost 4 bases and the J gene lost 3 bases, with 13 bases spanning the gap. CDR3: CASSSPRTGYEQYF. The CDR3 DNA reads TGTGCCAGCAGCTCCCCTCGGACTGGCTACGAGCAGTACTTC.

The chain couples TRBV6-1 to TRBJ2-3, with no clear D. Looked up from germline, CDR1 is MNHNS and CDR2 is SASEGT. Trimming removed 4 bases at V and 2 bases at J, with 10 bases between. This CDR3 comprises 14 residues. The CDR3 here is CASSVDKFTDTQYF. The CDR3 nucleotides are TGTGCCAGCAGTGTTGACAAGTTCACAGATACGCAGTATTTT.

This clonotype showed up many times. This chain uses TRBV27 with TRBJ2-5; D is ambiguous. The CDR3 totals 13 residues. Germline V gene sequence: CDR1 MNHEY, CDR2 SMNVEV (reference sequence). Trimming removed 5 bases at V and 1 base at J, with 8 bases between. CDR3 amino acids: CASSRVVQETQYF. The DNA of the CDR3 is TGTGCCAGCAGTCGCGTGGTCCAAGAGACCCAGTACTTC.

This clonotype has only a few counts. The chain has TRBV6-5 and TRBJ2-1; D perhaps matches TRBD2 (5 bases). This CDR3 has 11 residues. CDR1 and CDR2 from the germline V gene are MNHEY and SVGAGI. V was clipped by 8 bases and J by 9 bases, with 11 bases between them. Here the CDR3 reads CASASGGEQFF. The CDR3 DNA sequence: TGTGCCAGCGCGTCCGGAGGTGAGCAGTTCTTC.

CDR3: CASSQDRYGYTF. Here the CDR3 DNA reads TGTGCCAGCAGTCAGGACAGATACGGCTACACCTTC. The chain employs TRBV27 and TRBJ1-2, with D maybe TRBD1 (6 bases). Germline assignment: CDR1 MNHEY and CDR2 SMNVEV (reference sequence). The CDR3 is 12 amino acids. V lost 5 bases, J lost 8 bases, and 12 bases lay in between.